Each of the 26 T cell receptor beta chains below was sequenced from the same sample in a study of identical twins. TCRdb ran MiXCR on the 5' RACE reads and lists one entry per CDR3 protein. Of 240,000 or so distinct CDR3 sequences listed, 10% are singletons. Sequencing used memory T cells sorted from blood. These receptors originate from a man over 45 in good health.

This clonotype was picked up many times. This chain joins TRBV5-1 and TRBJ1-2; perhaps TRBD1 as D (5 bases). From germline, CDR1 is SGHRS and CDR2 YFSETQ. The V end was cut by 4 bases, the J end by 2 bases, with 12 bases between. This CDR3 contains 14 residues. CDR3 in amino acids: CASSPDTTNYGYTF. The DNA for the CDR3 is TGCGCCAGCAGCCCGGACACCACAAACTATGGCTACACCTTC.

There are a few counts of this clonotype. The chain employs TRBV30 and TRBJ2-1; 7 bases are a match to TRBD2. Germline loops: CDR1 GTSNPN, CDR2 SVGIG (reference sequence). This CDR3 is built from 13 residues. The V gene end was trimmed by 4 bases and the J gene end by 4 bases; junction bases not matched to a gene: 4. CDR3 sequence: CAWTLAPYNEQFF. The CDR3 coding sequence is TGTGCCTGGACACTAGCGCCTTACAATGAGCAGTTCTTC.

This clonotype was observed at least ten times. CDR3 in amino acids: CATSDLPPGATTYEQYF. The CDR3 nucleotides are TGTGCCACCAGTGATCTACCACCGGGGGCAACAACCTACGAGCAGTACTTC. J is TRBJ2-7 and V is TRBV24-1, with D perhaps given as TRBD1 or TRBD2 (6 bases each). The V gene lost 3 bases and the J gene lost 2 bases, with 19 bases spanning the gap. The CDR3 has 17 residues. Germline V gene data show CDR1 as KGHDR and CDR2 as SFDVKD.

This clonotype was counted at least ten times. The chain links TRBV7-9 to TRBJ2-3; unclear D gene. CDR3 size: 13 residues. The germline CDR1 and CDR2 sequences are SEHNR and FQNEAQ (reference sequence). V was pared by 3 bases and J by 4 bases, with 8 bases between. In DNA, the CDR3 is TGTGCCAGCAGCTTTAAAGGCCCAGATACGCAGTATTTT. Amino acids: CASSFKGPDTQYF.

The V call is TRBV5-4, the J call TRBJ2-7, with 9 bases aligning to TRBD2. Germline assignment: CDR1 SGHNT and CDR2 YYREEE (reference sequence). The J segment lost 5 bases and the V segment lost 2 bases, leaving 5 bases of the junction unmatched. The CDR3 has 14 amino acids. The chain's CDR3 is CASSFPAGGNEQYF. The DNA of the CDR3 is TGTGCCAGCAGCTTCCCAGCGGGGGGAAACGAGCAGTACTTC.

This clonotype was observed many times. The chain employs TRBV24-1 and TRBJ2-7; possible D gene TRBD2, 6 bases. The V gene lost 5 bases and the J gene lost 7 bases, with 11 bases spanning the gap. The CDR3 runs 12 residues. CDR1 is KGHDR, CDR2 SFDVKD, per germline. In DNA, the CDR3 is TGTGCCACCAGTGCCGGGGGATGGGAGCAGTACTTC. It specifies CATSAGGWEQYF.

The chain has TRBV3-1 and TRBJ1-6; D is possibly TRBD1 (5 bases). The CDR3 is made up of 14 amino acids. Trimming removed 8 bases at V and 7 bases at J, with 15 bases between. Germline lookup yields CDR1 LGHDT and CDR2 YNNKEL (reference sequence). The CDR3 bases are TGTGCCAGCGGCGAATTTGGGGGGAATTCACCCCTCCACTTT. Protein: CASGEFGGNSPLHF.

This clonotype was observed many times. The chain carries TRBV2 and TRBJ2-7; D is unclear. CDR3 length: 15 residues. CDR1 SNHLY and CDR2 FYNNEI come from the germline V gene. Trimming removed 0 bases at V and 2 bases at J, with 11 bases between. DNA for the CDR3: TGTGCCAGCAGTGAAGCTGCCCTGCTGACCTACGAGCAGTACTTC. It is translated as CASSEAALLTYEQYF.

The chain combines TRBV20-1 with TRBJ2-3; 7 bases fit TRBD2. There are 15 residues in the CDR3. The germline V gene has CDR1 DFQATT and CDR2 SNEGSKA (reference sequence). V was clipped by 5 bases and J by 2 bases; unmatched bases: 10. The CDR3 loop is CSAGRGLADTDTQYF. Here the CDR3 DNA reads TGCAGTGCTGGCCGCGGCCTAGCGGACACAGATACGCAGTATTTT.

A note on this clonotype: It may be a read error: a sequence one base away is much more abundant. CDR3 nucleotide sequence: TGTGCCATCAGTGAGAGGGGCAGGGCCCCCCACGGGCAGTTCTTC. The encoded protein is CAISERGRAPHGQFF. V usage is TRBV10-3 and J usage is TRBJ2-1; D possibly corresponds to TRBD1 (5 bases). V was pared by 2 bases and J by 12 bases, with 20 bases between. Germline CDR1 reads ENHRY; CDR2 reads SYGVKD. This CDR3 spans 15 amino acids.

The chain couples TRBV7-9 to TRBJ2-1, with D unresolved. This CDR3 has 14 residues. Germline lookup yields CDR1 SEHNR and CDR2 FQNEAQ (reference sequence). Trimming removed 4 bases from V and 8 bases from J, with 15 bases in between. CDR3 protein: CASSWPRSPYEQFF. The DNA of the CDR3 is TGTGCCAGCAGCTGGCCCAGGAGCCCGTATGAGCAGTTCTTC.

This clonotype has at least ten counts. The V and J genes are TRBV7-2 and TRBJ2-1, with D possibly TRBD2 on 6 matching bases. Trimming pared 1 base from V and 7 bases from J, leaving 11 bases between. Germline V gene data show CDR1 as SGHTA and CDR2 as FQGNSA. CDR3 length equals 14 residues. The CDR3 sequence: CASSLVAGRNEQFF. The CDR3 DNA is TGTGCCAGCAGCTTAGTTGCGGGAAGGAATGAGCAGTTCTTC.

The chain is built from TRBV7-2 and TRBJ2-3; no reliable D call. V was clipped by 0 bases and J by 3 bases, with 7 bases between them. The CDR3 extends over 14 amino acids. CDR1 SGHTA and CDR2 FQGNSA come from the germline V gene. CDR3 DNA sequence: TGTGCCAGCAGCTTAGCTCGGCCGACAGATACGCAGTATTTT. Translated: CASSLARPTDTQYF.

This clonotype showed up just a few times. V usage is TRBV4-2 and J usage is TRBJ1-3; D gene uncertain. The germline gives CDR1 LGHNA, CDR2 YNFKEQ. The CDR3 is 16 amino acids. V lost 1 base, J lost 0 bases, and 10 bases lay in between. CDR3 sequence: CASSQVGRPSGNTIYF. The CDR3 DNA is TGTGCCAGCAGCCAAGTTGGACGGCCCTCTGGAAACACCATATATTTT.

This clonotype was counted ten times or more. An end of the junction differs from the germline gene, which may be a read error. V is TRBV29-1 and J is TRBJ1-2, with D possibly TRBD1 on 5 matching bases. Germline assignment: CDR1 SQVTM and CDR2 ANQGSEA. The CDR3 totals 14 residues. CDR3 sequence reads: CSVEDHGRAYSYTF. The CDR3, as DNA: TGCAGCGTTGAAGATCATGGCAGGGCCTATAGCTACACCTTC.

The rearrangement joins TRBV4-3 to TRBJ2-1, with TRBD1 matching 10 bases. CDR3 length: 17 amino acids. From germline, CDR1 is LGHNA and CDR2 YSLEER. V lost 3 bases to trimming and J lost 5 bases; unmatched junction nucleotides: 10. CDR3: CASSHDMTGGAHNEQFF. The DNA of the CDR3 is TGCGCCAGCAGCCACGACATGACAGGGGGCGCGCACAATGAGCAGTTCTTC.

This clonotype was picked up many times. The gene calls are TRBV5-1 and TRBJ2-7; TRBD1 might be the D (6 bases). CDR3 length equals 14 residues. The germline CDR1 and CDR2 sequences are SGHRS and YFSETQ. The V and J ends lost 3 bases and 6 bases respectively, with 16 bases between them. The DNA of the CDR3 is TGCGCCAGCAGCTCCCGTCAAGGGGGTGGCGAGCAGTACTTC. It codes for CASSSRQGGGEQYF. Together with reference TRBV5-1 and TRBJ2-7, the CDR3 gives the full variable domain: KAGVTQTPRYLIKTRGQQVTLSCSPISGHRSVSWYQQTPGQGLQFLFEYFSETQRNKGNFPGRFSGRQFSNSRSEMNVSTLELGDSALYLCASSSRQGGGEQYFGPGTRLTVT.

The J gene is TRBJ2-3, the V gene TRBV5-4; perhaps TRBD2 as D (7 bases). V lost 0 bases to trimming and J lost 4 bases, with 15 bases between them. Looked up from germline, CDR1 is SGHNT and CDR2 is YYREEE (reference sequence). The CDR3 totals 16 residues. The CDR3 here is CASSLVWGGHPDTQYF. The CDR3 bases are TGTGCCAGCAGCTTGGTGTGGGGGGGCCATCCAGATACGCAGTATTTT.

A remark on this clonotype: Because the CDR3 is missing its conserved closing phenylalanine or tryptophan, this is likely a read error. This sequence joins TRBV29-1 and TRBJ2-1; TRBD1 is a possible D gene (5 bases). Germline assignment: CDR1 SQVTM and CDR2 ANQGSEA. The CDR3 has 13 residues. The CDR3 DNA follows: TGCAGTGTTGTGGCAGGGTTGTACAATGAGCAGTTCTCC. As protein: CSVVAGLYNEQFS.

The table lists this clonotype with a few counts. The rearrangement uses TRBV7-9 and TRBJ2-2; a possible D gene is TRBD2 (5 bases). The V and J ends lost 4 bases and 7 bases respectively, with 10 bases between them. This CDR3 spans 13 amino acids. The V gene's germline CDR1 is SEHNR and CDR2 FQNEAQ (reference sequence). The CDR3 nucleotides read TGTGCCAGCAGCTCAACCGAGGGCGGGGAGCTGTTTTTT. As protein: CASSSTEGGELFF.

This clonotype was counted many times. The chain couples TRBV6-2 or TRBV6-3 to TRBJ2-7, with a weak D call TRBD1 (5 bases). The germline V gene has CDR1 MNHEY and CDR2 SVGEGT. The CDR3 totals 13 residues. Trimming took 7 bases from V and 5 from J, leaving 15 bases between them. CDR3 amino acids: CASTPDIGDEQYF. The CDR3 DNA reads TGTGCCAGCACCCCGGACATTGGTGACGAGCAGTACTTC.

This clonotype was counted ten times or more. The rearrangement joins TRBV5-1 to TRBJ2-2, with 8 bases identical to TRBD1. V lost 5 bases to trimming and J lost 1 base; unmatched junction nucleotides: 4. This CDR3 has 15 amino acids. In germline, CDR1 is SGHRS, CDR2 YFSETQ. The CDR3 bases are TGCGCCAGCAGGGCCGGGACAGGGAACACCGGGGAGCTGTTTTTT. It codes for CASRAGTGNTGELFF. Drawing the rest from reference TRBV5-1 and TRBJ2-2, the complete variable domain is KAGVTQTPRYLIKTRGQQVTLSCSPISGHRSVSWYQQTPGQGLQFLFEYFSETQRNKGNFPGRFSGRQFSNSRSEMNVSTLELGDSALYLCASRAGTGNTGELFFGEGSRLTVL.

For the CDR3, the DNA is TGCGCCAGCAGCTTGCGCAGGGGGCATGAGCAGTTCTTC. It specifies CASSLRRGHEQFF. The chain uses TRBV5-1 and TRBJ2-1; 8 bases line up with TRBD1. This CDR3 has 13 amino acids. With 1 base clipped from V and 8 bases from J, the junction kept 2 bases outside the gene matches. Germline CDR1 reads SGHRS; CDR2 reads YFSETQ.

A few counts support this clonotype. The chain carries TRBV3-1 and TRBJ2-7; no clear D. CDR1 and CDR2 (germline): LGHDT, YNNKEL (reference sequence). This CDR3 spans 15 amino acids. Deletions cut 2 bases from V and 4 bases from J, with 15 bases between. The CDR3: CASSQTTLRRYEQYF. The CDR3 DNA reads TGTGCCAGCAGCCAAACGACCCTTCGAAGATACGAGCAGTACTTC.

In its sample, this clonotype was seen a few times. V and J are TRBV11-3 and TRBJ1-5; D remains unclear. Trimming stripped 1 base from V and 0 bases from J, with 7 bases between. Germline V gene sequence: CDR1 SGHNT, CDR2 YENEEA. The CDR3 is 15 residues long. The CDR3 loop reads CASSLAHVSNQPQHF. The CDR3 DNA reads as TGTGCCAGCAGCTTAGCCCACGTTAGCAATCAGCCCCAGCATTTT.

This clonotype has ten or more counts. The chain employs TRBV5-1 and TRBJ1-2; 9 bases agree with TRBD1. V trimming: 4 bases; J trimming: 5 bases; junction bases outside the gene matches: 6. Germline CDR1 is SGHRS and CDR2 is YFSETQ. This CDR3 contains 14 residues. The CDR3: CASSKDRGQYGYTF. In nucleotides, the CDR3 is TGCGCCAGCAGCAAGGACAGGGGTCAATATGGCTACACCTTC. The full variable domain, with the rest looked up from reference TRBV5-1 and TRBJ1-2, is KAGVTQTPRYLIKTRGQQVTLSCSPISGHRSVSWYQQTPGQGLQFLFEYFSETQRNKGNFPGRFSGRQFSNSRSEMNVSTLELGDSALYLCASSKDRGQYGYTFGSGTRLTVV.